This T cell receptor (beta chain) was identified during a study of regulatory T cells. Study-level results: In CD3G-deficient patients, conventional CD4+ T cells were enriched for hydrophobic CDR3 residues at positions 6 and 7. Patient repertoires had restricted TRB V-J pairs and skewed V and J usage, most in Tregs.

This clone was seen only once. Its antigen is not identified. The primer mix had 52 TRBV and 13 TRBJ primers. The table came from immunoSEQ multiplex PCR; TCRdb's copy has only in-frame clones and leaves some out. The table shows 20,000 to 25,000 clones, with about 88% occurring only once. V lost 5 bases, J lost 3 bases, and 11 bases lay in between. CDR1 MNHNS and CDR2 SASEGT come from the germline V gene. The CDR3 covers 13 residues. The sequencing sample was made of conventional CD4+ T cells sorted from blood. The chain links TRBV6-1 to TRBJ2-7, with unresolved D. The source is a child under 18 with CD3G deficiency. This chain's CDR3 is CASSFARYYEQYF. The CDR3, as DNA: TGTGCCAGCAGTTTCGCCAGGTACTACGAGCAGTACTTC.